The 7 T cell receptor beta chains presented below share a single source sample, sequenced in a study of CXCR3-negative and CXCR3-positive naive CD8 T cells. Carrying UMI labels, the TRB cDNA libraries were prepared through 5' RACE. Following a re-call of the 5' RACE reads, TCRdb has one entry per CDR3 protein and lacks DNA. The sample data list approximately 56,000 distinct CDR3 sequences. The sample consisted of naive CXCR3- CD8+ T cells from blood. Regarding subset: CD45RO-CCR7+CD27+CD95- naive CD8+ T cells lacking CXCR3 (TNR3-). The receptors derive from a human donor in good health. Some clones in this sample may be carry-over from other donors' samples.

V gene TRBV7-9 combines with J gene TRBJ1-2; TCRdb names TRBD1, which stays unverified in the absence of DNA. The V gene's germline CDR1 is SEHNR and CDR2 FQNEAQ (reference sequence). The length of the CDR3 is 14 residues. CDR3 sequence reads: CASSFQGRGDGYTF.

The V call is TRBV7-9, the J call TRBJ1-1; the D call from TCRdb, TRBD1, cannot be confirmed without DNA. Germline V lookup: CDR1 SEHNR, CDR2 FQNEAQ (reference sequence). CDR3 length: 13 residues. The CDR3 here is CASSFSRDTEAFF.

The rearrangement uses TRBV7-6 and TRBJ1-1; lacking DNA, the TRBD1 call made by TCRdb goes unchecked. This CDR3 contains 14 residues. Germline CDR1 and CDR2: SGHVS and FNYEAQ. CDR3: CASSFSLQGRGAFF.

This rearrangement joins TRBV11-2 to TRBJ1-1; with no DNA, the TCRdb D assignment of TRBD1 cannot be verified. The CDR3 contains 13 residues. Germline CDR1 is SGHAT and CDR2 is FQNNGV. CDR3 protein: CASSGGLNTEAFF.

The CDR3 loop reads CSARGPGTYNEQFF. This sequence joins TRBV20-1 and TRBJ2-1; TCRdb selects TRBD1, and the lack of DNA leaves this call unchecked. This CDR3 comprises 14 residues. The germline CDR1 and CDR2 sequences are DFQATT and SNEGSKA (reference sequence).

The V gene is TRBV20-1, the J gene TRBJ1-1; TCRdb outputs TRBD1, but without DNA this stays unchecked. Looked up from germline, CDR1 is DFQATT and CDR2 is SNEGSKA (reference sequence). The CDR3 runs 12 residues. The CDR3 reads CSARRGDTEAFF.

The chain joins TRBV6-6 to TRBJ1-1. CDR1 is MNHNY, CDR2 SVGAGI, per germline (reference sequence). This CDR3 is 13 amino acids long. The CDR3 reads CASSYNGEPEAFF.